This TCR beta chain was captured by sequencing in a study of control samples from healthy donors and cancer patients. The CDR3 totals 10 residues. The germline gives CDR1 SEHNR, CDR2 FQNEAQ (reference sequence). V was clipped by 4 bases and J by 7 bases, with 4 bases between them. Using immunoSEQ multiplex PCR, the repertoire was profiled, and TCRdb retains in-frame clones only, with some absent. This table has about 80,000 clones, around 92% appearing once. The chain carries TRBV7-9 and TRBJ1-1; unclear D gene. The sample comprised blood. The sequence was collected from a man aged 50 or older in good health. CDR3 bases: TGTGCCAGCAGCTACCTTGAAGCTTTCTTT. Translating gives CASSYLEAFF.